This T cell receptor (beta chain) was sequenced during a study of vaccination effects on CD4 cells after COVID-19. Study context: Some 2 million PBMC per well received 10 IU/ml IL-2 and around 9.8 ug/ml peptides in culture.

V lost 3 bases to trimming and J lost 0 bases, with 6 bases between them. The CDR3 is made up of 14 amino acids. Germline CDR1 reads LNHDA; CDR2 reads SQIVND (reference sequence). This clone was recorded a few times. The antigen is not known. Sequenced by immunoSEQ multiplex PCR; TCRdb stores in-frame clones only, minus some. The sample includes under 35,000 clones, roughly 74% of them seen just once. Culturing for roughly 9 days preceded CD4+ T cell isolation. Each participant was administered two doses of either the BNT162b2 or the mRNA-1273 vaccine. The vaccine recipients had no prior SARS-CoV-2 infection, with negative nucleocapsid antibodies. On day 3 and again on day 7, half the medium was replaced with IL-2 medium.

Sequences were derived from CD4+ T cells from PBMCs cultured without peptide, sampled after COVID-19 vaccination. The sequence was obtained from a human donor who received a COVID-19 vaccine. The gene calls are TRBV19 and TRBJ1-3; D gene unclear. The CDR3 is CASSISSSGNTIYF. CDR3 DNA: TGTGCCAGTAGTATTTCCTCCTCTGGAAACACCATATATTTT.